Given below is one T cell receptor (beta chain) in context. Its target is not known. MiXCR was run by TCRdb on the RT-PCR reads, yielding one entry per CDR3 protein. Found here are 600,000 to 850,000 distinct CDR3 sequences, approximately 15% of them singletons; the top ten hold less than 8.5%. This entry comes from a study of response to subunit inactivated influenza vaccine. Study-level points and caveats: Every seasonal influenza vaccination brings in few new T cells, the authors suggested.

Germline V gene data show CDR1 as MNHEY and CDR2 as SVGEGT. The CDR3 is 14 residues long. V lost 5 bases and J lost 0, with 11 bases in between. The sequence was obtained from a man aged 50 or older who received an inactivated influenza vaccine. Sequenced material: PBMCs from blood, taken around 14 days before vaccination. This chain uses TRBV6-2 or TRBV6-3 with TRBJ2-7; D unresolved. The CDR3 spells CASSITLNSYEQYF. The CDR3 DNA is TGTGCCAGCAGTATAACCTTAAACTCCTACGAGCAGTACTTC.